This T cell receptor beta chain emerged from a study of human T cells and chemical hapten exposure. TCRdb reprocessed the RACE reads with MiXCR, giving one entry per CDR3 protein. The sample records some 360,000 distinct CDR3 sequences, roughly 5% being singletons. Trimming removed 1 base at V and 3 bases at J, with 10 bases between. This CDR3 has 15 residues. This clonotype was seen at least ten times. This sample's time point: pre-sensitization, week 0. Treatment reported: therapeutic diphenylcyclopropenone sensitization with weekly scalp DPC. Blood collection happened ahead of applying each patch test.

The source material was whole blood, sampled in connection with sensitization to the hapten diphenylcyclopropenone (DPC). This receptor was obtained from a woman aged 45-65 years with alopecia areata. Some clones in this sample may be carry-over from other donors' samples. The chain joins TRBV12-3 or TRBV12-4 to TRBJ1-5; D perhaps matches TRBD1 (5 bases). CDR3 DNA: TGTGCCAGCAGTTTAGGAGGGGTAGTCAATCAGCCCCAGCATTTT. Protein: CASSLGGVVNQPQHF.